The entry below gives a single T cell receptor (beta chain) sequence along with its context. Antigen: not known. The sample belongs to a study of blood T cells in healthy people across ages. Study-level background: Every two T cells gave about one barcoded beta molecule via template switching. Study observations and caveats: In these data, TCR beta diversity tracked strongly with naive T cell percentage.

A minimum of 7 million PBMCs was isolated per sample. The CDR3 totals 13 residues. Germline V CDR1 and CDR2: GTSNPN, SVGIG (reference sequence). Trimming left V 1 base short and J 5 bases short, with 11 bases between. A second 7 to 11 cycle PCR used barcoded and J-beta primers. MiXCR was run by TCRdb on the 5' RACE reads, yielding one entry per CDR3 protein. The sample has about 680,000 distinct CDR3 sequences; about 52% are singletons. The receptor was isolated from a woman aged 55 to 70 in good health. Input material: blood. The chain has TRBV30 and TRBJ1-1; D ambiguous. CDR3 residues: CAWSGVWVTEAFF. The CDR3 DNA sequence: TGTGCCTGGAGTGGCGTTTGGGTAACTGAAGCTTTCTTT.